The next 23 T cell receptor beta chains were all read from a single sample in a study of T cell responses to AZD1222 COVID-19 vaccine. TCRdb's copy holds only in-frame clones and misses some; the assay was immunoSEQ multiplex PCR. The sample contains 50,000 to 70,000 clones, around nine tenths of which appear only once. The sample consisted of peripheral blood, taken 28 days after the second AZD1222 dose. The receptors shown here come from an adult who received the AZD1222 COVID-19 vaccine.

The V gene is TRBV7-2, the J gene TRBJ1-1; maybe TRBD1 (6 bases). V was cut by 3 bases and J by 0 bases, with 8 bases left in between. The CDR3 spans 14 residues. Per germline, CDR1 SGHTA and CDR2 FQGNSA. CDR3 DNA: TGTGCCAGCAGCTTTGGACAGTTGAACACTGAAGCTTTCTTT. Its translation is CASSFGQLNTEAFF. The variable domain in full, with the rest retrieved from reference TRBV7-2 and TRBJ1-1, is GAGVSQSPSNKVTEKGKDVELRCDPISGHTALYWYRQSLGQGLEFLIYFQGNSAPDKSGLPSDRFSAERTGGSVSTLTIQRTQQEDSAVYLCASSFGQLNTEAFFGQGTRLTVV.

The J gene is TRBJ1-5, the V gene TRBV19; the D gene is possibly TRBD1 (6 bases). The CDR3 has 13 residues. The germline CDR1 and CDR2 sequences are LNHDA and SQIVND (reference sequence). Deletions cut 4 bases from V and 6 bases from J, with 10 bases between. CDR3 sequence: CASSKTGTQPQHF. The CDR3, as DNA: TGTGCCAGTAGTAAAACAGGGACTCAGCCCCAGCATTTT.

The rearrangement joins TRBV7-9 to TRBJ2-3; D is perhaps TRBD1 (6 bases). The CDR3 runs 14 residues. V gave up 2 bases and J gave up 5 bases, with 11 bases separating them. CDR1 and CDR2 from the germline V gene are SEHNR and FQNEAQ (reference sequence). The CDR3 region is CASSLSTGRDTQYF. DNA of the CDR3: TGTGCCAGCAGCTTATCTACAGGGAGAGATACGCAGTATTTT.

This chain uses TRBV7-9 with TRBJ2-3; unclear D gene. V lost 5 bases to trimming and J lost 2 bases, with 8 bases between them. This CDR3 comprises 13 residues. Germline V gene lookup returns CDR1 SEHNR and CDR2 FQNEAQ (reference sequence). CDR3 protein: CASSRLDTDTQYF. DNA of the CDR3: TGTGCCAGCAGCAGACTGGACACAGATACGCAGTATTTT.

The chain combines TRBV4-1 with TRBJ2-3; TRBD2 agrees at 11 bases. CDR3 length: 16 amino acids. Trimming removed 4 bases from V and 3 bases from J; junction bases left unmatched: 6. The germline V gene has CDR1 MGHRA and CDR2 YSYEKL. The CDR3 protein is CASSRFLAGGTDTQYF. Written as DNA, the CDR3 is TGCGCCAGCAGCCGATTCCTAGCGGGAGGAACAGATACGCAGTATTTT.

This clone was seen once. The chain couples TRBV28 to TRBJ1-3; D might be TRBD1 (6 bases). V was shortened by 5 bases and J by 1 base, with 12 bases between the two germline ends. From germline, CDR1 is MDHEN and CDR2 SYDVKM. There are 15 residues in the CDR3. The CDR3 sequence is CASSPADSSGNTIYF. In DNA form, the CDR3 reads TGTGCCAGCAGTCCGGCGGACAGTTCTGGAAACACCATATATTTT.

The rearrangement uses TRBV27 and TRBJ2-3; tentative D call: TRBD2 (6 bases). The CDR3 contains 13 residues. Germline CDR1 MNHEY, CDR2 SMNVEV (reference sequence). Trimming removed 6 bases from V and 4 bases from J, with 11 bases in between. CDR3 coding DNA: TGTGCCAGCAGAACGGGAGTTCCAGATACGCAGTATTTT. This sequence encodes CASRTGVPDTQYF.

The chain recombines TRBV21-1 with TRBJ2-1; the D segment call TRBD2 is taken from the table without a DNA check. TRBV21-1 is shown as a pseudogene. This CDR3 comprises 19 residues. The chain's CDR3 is CASRKEELAGDSSYNEQFF. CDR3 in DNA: TGTGCCAGCAGGAAGGAGGAACTAGCGGGGGACTCCTCCTACAATGAGCAGTTCTTC.

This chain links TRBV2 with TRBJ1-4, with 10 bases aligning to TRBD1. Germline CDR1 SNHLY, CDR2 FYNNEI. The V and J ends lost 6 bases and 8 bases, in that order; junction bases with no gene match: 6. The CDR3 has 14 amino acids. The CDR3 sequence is CASRFGTGDEKLFF. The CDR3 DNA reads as TGTGCCAGCAGATTCGGGACAGGGGACGAAAAACTGTTTTTT. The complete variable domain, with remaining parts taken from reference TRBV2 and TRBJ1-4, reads EPEVTQTPSHQVTQMGQEVILRCVPISNHLYFYWYRQILGQKVEFLVSFYNNEISEKSEIFDDQFSVERPDGSNFTLKIRSTKLEDSAMYFCASRFGTGDEKLFFGSGTQLSVL.

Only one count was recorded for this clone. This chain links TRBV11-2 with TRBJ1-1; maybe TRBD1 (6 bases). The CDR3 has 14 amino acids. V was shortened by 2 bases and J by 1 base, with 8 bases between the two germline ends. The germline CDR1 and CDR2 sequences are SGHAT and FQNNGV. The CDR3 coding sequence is TGTGCCAGCAGCTTACAGACAGGGAACACTGAAGCTTTCTTT. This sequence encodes CASSLQTGNTEAFF.

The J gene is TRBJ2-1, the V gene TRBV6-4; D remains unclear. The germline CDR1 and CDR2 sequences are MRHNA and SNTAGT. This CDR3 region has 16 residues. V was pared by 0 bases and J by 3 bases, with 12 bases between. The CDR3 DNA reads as TGTGCCAGCAGTGACTCCCCGAGACCAAACTACAATGAGCAGTTCTTC. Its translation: CASSDSPRPNYNEQFF.

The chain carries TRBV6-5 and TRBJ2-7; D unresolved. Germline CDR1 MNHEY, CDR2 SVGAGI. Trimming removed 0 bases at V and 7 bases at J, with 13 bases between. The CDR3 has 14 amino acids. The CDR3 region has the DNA TGTGCCAGCAGTTACTCATCGTATGCGTCGGAGCAGTACTTC. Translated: CASSYSSYASEQYF.

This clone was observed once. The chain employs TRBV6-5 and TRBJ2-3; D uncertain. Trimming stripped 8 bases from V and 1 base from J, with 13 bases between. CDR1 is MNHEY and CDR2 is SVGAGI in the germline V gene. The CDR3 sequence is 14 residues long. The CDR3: CASLTPLGTDTQYF. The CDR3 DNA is TGTGCCAGCCTGACCCCGTTGGGCACAGATACGCAGTATTTT.

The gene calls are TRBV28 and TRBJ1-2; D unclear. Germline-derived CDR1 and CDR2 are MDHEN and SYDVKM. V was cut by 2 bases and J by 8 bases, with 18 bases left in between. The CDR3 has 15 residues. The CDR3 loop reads CASSLKEGLRSGYTF. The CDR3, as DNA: TGTGCCAGCAGTTTAAAAGAGGGATTGAGGTCCGGCTACACCTTC.

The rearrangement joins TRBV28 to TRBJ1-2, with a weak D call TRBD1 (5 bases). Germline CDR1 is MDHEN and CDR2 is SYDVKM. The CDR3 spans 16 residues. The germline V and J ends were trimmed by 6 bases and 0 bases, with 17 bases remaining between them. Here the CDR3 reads CASSLPGGFANYGYTF. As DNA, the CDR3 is TGTGCCAGCAGCCTACCGGGGGGGTTCGCTAACTATGGCTACACCTTC.

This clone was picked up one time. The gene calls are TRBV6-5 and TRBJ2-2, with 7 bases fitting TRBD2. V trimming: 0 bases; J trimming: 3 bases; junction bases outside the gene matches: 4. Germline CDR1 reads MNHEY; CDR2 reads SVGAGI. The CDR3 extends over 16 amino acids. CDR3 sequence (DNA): TGTGCCAGCAGTTACTCTTCCGCGGGAGACACCGGGGAGCTGTTTTTT. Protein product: CASSYSSAGDTGELFF.

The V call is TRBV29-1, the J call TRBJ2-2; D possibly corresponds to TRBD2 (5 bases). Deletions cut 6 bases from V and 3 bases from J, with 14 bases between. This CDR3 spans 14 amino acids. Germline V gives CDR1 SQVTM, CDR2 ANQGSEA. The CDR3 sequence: CSVPLAADTGELFF. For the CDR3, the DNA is TGCAGCGTCCCGCTAGCCGCCGACACCGGGGAGCTGTTTTTT.

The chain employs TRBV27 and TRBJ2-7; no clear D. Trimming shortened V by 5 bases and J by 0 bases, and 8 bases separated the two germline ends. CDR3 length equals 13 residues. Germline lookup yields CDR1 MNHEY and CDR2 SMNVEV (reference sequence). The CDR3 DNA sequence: TGTGCCAGCAGTGGCTACACCTCCTACGAGCAGTACTTC. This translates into CASSGYTSYEQYF.

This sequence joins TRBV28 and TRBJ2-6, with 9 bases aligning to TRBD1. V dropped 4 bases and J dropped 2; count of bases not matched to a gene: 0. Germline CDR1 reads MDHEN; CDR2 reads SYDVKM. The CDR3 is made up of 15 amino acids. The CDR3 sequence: CASSWTGAGANVLTF. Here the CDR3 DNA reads TGTGCCAGCAGTTGGACAGGGGCTGGGGCCAACGTCCTGACTTTC.

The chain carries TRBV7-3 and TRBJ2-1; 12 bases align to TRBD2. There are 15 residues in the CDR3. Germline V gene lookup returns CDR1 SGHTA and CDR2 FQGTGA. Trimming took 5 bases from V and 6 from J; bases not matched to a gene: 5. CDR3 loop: CASSLPGLAGNEQFF. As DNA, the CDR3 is TGTGCCAGCAGCCTACCGGGACTAGCGGGCAATGAGCAGTTCTTC. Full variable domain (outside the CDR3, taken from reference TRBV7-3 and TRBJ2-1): GAGVSQTPSNKVTEKGKYVELRCDPISGHTALYWYRQSLGQGPEFLIYFQGTGAADDSGLPNDRFFAVRPEGSVSTLKIQRTERGDSAVYLCASSLPGLAGNEQFFGPGTRLTVL.

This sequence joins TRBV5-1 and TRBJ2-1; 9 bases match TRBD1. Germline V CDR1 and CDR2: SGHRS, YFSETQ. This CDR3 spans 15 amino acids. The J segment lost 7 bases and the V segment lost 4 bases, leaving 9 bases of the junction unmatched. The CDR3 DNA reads TGCGCCAGCAGCCGACAGGGGGACGCAATGAATGAGCAGTTCTTC. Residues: CASSRQGDAMNEQFF.

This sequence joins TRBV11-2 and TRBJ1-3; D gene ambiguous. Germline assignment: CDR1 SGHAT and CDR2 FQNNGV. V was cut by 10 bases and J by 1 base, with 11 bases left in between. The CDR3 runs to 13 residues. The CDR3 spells CANSRTSGNTIYF. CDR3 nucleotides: TGTGCCAACTCTCGGACGTCTGGAAACACCATATATTTT.

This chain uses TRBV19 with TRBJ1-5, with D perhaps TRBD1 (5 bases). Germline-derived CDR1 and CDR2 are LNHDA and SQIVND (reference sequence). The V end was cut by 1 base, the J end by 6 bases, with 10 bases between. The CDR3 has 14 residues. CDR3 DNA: TGTGCCAGTAGTATAGGAAGGGGTGGTCAGCCCCAGCATTTT. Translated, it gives CASSIGRGGQPQHF.